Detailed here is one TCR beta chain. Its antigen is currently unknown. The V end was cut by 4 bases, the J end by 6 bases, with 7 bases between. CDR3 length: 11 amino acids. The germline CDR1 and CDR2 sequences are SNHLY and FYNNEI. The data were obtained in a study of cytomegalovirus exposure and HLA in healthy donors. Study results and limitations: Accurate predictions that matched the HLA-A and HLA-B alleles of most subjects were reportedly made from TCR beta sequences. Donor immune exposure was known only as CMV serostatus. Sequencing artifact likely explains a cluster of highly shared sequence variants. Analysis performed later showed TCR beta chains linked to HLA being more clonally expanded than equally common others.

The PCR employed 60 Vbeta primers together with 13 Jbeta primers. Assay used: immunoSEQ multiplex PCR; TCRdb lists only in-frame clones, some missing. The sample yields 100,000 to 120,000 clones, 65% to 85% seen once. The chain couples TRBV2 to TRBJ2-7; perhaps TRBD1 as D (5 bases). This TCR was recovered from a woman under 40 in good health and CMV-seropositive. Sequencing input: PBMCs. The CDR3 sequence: CASSAGFEQYF. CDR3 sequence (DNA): TGTGCCAGCAGTGCAGGGTTCGAGCAGTACTTC. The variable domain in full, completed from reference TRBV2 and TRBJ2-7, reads EPEVTQTPSHQVTQMGQEVILRCVPISNHLYFYWYRQILGQKVEFLVSFYNNEISEKSEIFDDQFSVERPDGSNFTLKIRSTKLEDSAMYFCASSAGFEQYFGPGTRLTVT.